The entry below gives a single T cell receptor beta chain sequence along with its context. Use of 60 Vbeta and 13 Jbeta primers characterized the PCR. Method: immunoSEQ multiplex PCR; TCRdb's copy keeps in-frame clones and lacks some. Of 150,000 to 200,000 clones listed, around 80% are singletons. This sample was included in a study of cytomegalovirus exposure and HLA in healthy donors. Study background: An early data release held tens of millions of unique TCRs from HLA-typed donors.

The CDR3 is 14 amino acids. J lost 4 bases, V lost 3 bases, and 6 bases had no gene match. The germline CDR1 and CDR2 sequences are MDHEN and SYDVKM. Input material: PBMCs. The chain carries TRBV28 and TRBJ2-7; 7 nucleotides agree with TRBD1. The sequence was collected from a woman in her twenties or thirties in good health and CMV-seropositive. The CDR3 DNA reads TGTGCCAGCAGTTTGCAAGGGGGCGGTTACGAGCAGTACTTC. It translates to CASSLQGGGYEQYF.